The 19 T cell receptor beta chains below come from one sample, sequenced in a study of blood T cell repertoires in COVID-19. The assay was immunoSEQ multiplex PCR, and TCRdb's table has in-frame clones only and misses some. Here the sample spans 150,000 or so clones, about nine tenths being singletons. The sample was PBMCs or T cells enriched from blood (not recorded which). The receptors originated from a woman in her thirties or forties who had been exposed to COVID-19.

The chain links TRBV7-3 to TRBJ2-2; TRBD2 matches 8 bases. CDR3 length: 16 residues. Germline lookup yields CDR1 SGHTA and CDR2 FQGTGA. V gave up 2 bases and J gave up 6 bases; unmatched junction bases: 8. CDR3 nucleotides: TGTGCCAGCAGCTTATTCGCGGGGGGAAACCCCGGGGAGCTGTTTTTT. Amino acids: CASSLFAGGNPGELFF.

The chain carries TRBV12-1 and TRBJ2-7; TRBD2, the table's D call, lacks a check against the DNA. TRBV12-1 is flagged as a pseudogene. CDR3 length: 15 amino acids. The CDR3 bases are TGTGCCAGCAGCCGGGGACTAGCGGGAAGTTACGAGCAGTACTTC. It specifies CASSRGLAGSYEQYF.

The rearrangement links TRBV4-3 to TRBJ2-3; perhaps TRBD1 as D (6 bases). CDR3 length: 17 residues. The germline CDR1 and CDR2 sequences are LGHNA and YSLEER. The V and J ends lost 3 bases and 7 bases respectively, with 23 bases between them. The CDR3 sequence is CASSQSRTVDSKHTQYF. The CDR3 region has the DNA TGCGCCAGCAGCCAGAGTCGGACAGTAGACTCGAAACATACGCAGTATTTT.

This clone was seen a single time. Germline and junction disagree at one end, which may indicate a read error. V and J are TRBV11-2 and TRBJ2-7; D possibly corresponds to TRBD1 (6 bases). Germline CDR1 and CDR2: SGHAT and FQNNGV. The CDR3 runs to 16 residues. The CDR3 sequence: CVSSLLQGKDLYEQYF. The DNA for the CDR3 is TGTGTCAGCAGCTTACTCCAGGGGAAGGACCTCTACGAGCAGTACTTC.

CDR3 in amino acids: CASTGLAGNTGELFF. The CDR3 region has the DNA TGTGCCAGCACCGGACTAGCGGGGAACACCGGGGAGCTGTTTTTT. The chain has TRBV6-5 and TRBJ2-2; 11 bases fit TRBD2. Trimming at V came to 7 bases and at J to 1 base, leaving 2 bases not matched to a gene. This CDR3 comprises 15 residues. CDR1 MNHEY and CDR2 SVGAGI come from the germline V gene.

This clone turned up a few times. The chain links TRBV5-8 to TRBJ1-5; D remains ambiguous. The CDR3 spans 11 residues. The V end was cut by 2 bases, the J end by 6 bases, with 3 bases between. CDR1 is SGHTS and CDR2 is YDEGEE in the germline V gene. The CDR3 here is CASSFGQPQHF. The CDR3 DNA follows: TGTGCCAGCAGCTTCGGTCAGCCCCAGCATTTT. Drawing the rest from reference TRBV5-8 and TRBJ1-5, the complete variable domain is EAGVTQSPTHLIKTRGQQATLRCSPISGHTSVYWYQQALGLGLQFLLWYDEGEERNRGNFPPRFSGRQFPNYSSELNVNALELEDSALYLCASSFGQPQHFGDGTRLSIL.

This clone was detected once. This chain uses TRBV18 with TRBJ1-5; 11 nucleotides agree with TRBD1. In germline, CDR1 is KGHSH, CDR2 LQKENI. V shed 3 bases and J 7 bases; nucleotides not matched to a gene: 11. The CDR3 is made up of 17 amino acids. In nucleotides, the CDR3 is TGTGCCAGCTCACCTTCGATGACCGGGACAGGGGGACAGCCCCAGCATTTT. It specifies CASSPSMTGTGGQPQHF.

The chain links TRBV29-1 to TRBJ1-1, with D uncertain. V lost 5 bases to trimming and J lost 6 bases, with 13 bases between them. Looked up from germline, CDR1 is SQVTM and CDR2 is ANQGSEA. The CDR3 loop spans 12 amino acids. In DNA form, the CDR3 reads TGCAGCGTTCTCTTGGATGCGGCTGAAGCTTTCTTT. It specifies CSVLLDAAEAFF. Full variable domain (missing parts from reference TRBV29-1 and TRBJ1-1): SAVISQKPSRDICQRGTSLTIQCQVDSQVTMMFWYRQQPGQSLTLIATANQGSEATYESGFVIDKFPISRPNLTFSTLTVSNMSPEDSSIYLCSVLLDAAEAFFGQGTRLTVV.

The chain carries TRBV7-3 and TRBJ1-2; 9 nucleotides line up with TRBD1. Germline V gives CDR1 SGHTA, CDR2 FQGTGA. The CDR3 loop spans 13 amino acids. V lost 4 bases and J lost 7; bases outside the gene matches: 4. The CDR3 spells CASSSGTGPGYTF. The CDR3 DNA reads as TGTGCCAGCAGCTCCGGGACAGGGCCTGGCTACACCTTC.

The CDR3 nucleotides are TGTGCCAGCAGCTTAGAGCAGGCCATGGAGTTCTTC. This gives the protein CASSLEQAMEFF. This chain uses TRBV7-9 with TRBJ2-1; no clear D gene. Germline V gene sequence: CDR1 SEHNR, CDR2 FQNEAQ (reference sequence). CDR3 size: 12 residues. V was pared by 1 base and J by 14 bases, with 12 bases between.

The gene calls are TRBV29-1 and TRBJ1-1, with D perhaps TRBD1 (6 bases). Germline V CDR1 and CDR2: SQVTM, ANQGSEA. Trimming removed 4 bases at V and 7 bases at J, with 19 bases between. The CDR3 has 14 amino acids. DNA for the CDR3: TGCAGCGTTGTGGGACAAAACCCTCGCGTTGAAGCTTTCTTT. Protein: CSVVGQNPRVEAFF.

This chain joins TRBV7-9 and TRBJ1-2; TRBD1 is a possible D gene (6 bases). The germline V and J ends were trimmed by 0 bases and 5 bases, with 13 bases remaining between them. The germline V gene has CDR1 SEHNR and CDR2 FQNEAQ (reference sequence). This CDR3 has 15 amino acids. Written as DNA, the CDR3 is TGTGCCAGCAGCTTAGCGAGCGGGGGCCTATATGGCTACACCTTC. Residues: CASSLASGGLYGYTF. The variable domain in full, with the rest retrieved from reference TRBV7-9 and TRBJ1-2, is DTGVSQNPRHKITKRGQNVTFRCDPISEHNRLYWYRQTLGQGPEFLTYFQNEAQLEKSRLLSDRFSAERPKGSFSTLEIQRTEQGDSAMYLCASSLASGGLYGYTFGSGTRLTVV.

This clone has more than one count but fewer than ten. The chain joins TRBV7-6 to TRBJ2-6; 7 bases are a match to TRBD1. Germline V gene lookup returns CDR1 SGHVS and CDR2 FNYEAQ. The CDR3 is made up of 18 amino acids. J was trimmed by 2 bases and V by 1 base; bases with no gene match: 8. As DNA, the CDR3 is TGTGCCAGCAGCTTAGAAGCCTCAGGGGGACCTGGGGCCAACGTCCTGACTTTC. It yields the protein CASSLEASGGPGANVLTF.

Here the CDR3 reads CASSQEYVPGGAEQYF. In DNA form, the CDR3 reads TGCGCCAGCAGCCAAGAATACGTCCCAGGGGGAGCGGAGCAGTACTTC. The chain employs TRBV4-3 and TRBJ2-7; 7 nucleotides match TRBD1. Germline loops: CDR1 LGHNA, CDR2 YSLEER. J gave up 7 bases and V 0 bases, and 12 bases lay outside the gene matches. The CDR3 loop spans 16 amino acids.

This clone occurred once. The chain carries TRBV27 and TRBJ1-1, with a tentative D call TRBD1 (6 bases). The CDR3 length is 13 residues. Trimming removed 6 bases at V and 4 bases at J, with 12 bases between. Germline CDR1 and CDR2: MNHEY and SMNVEV (reference sequence). The chain's CDR3 is CASSRPGATEAFF. CDR3 coding DNA: TGTGCCAGCAGCCGCCCAGGGGCCACTGAAGCTTTCTTT.

The chain links TRBV5-1 to TRBJ2-7, with D possibly TRBD1 on 5 matching bases. V lost 4 bases and J 2 bases, leaving 13 bases between the germline ends. Germline assignment: CDR1 SGHRS and CDR2 YFSETQ. The CDR3 has 14 amino acids. CDR3 sequence (DNA): TGCGCCAGCAGCCCCGCCGGACAAACCTACGAGCAGTACTTC. This sequence encodes CASSPAGQTYEQYF.

The chain is built from TRBV18 and TRBJ2-7; 7 bases map to TRBD1. The trim removed 5 bases at V and 1 base at J, leaving 8 bases unmatched. The germline CDR1 and CDR2 sequences are KGHSH and LQKENI. The CDR3 covers 15 residues. The CDR3: CASSLLPGQSYEQYF. CDR3 sequence (DNA): TGTGCCAGCTCATTGTTGCCGGGACAGTCCTACGAGCAGTACTTC.

This chain joins TRBV18 and TRBJ1-1, with TRBD1 matching 10 bases. The V gene end was trimmed by 8 bases and the J gene end by 5 bases; junction bases not matched to a gene: 5. This CDR3 is 13 amino acids long. Looked up from germline, CDR1 is KGHSH and CDR2 is LQKENI. CDR3 DNA: TGTGCCAGCCGTGGACAGGGGGAAACTGAAGCTTTCTTT. Translating gives CASRGQGETEAFF. Complete variable domain (other parts from reference TRBV18 and TRBJ1-1): NAGVMQNPRHLVRRRGQEARLRCSPMKGHSHVYWYRQLPEEGLKFMVYLQKENIIDESGMPKERFSAEFPKEGPSILRIQQVVRGDSAAYFCASRGQGETEAFFGQGTRLTVV.

The gene calls are TRBV14 and TRBJ2-7; D not resolved. Germline values: CDR1 SGHDN, CDR2 FVKESK. The CDR3 spans 11 residues. The germline V and J ends were trimmed by 6 bases and 1 base, with 4 bases remaining between them. CDR3 in amino acids: CASSLSYEQYF. Written as DNA, the CDR3 is TGTGCCAGCAGTCTATCCTACGAGCAGTACTTC.